This record covers a single TCR beta chain. Its antigen is not known. The data were produced by immunoSEQ multiplex PCR, yet TCRdb's version contains in-frame clones alone and is incomplete. This table holds 40,000 to 55,000 clones, 90% to 95% found once. The sample belongs to a study of T cell clonotyping in hematopoietic cell transplantation. Germline-derived CDR1 and CDR2 are SGDLS and YYNGEE. The CDR3 extends over 14 amino acids. V was pared by 0 bases and J by 5 bases, with 11 bases between. Whole-study findings and limits: Few recipient clonotypes overlapped donors; over 95% were de novo at given depth. Recipient TCR diversity dropped after transplant; expanded clonotypes rose from day 30 to 180. Graft donor and pretransplant recipient Inverse Simpson Index values predicted broader posttransplant TCR diversity. Cells were unsorted, so CD4 and CD8 contributions were not separated.

Sequences were obtained from peripheral blood mononuclear cells. V and J are TRBV9 and TRBJ1-2; tentative D call: TRBD1 (5 bases). The receptor's source is a woman aged 50 to 60 in good health. Some clones in this sample may be carry-over from other donors' samples. CDR3 DNA sequence: TGTGCCAGCAGCGTAGAAGGGGAACCATATGGCTACACCTTC. Translating gives CASSVEGEPYGYTF.